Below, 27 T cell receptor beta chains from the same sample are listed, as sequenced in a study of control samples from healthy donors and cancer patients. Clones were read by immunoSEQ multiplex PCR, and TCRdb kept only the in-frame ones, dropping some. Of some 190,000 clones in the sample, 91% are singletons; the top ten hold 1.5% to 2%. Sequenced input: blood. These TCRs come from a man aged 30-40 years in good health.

For the CDR3, the DNA is TGTGCCAGCAGCTTAGAGCGGGGGATCAACAATGAGCAGTTCTTC. Its protein is CASSLERGINNEQFF. The chain carries TRBV5-4 and TRBJ2-1, with 8 bases that match TRBD2. The junction had 6 bases not matched to a gene; V was cut back by 2 bases and J by 5 bases. This CDR3 comprises 15 residues. CDR1 is SGHNT and CDR2 is YYREEE in the germline V gene (reference sequence).

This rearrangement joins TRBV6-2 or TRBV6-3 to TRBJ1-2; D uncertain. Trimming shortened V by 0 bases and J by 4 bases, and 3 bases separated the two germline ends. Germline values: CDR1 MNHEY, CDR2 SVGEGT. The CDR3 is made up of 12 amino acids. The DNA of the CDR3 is TGTGCCAGCAGTTACTCAGGCTATGGCTACACCTTC. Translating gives CASSYSGYGYTF.

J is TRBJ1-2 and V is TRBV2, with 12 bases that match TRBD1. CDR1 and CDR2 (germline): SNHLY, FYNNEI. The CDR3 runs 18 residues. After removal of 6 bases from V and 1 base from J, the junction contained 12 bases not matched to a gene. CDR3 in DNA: TGTGCCAGCAGCGACGGGACAGGGGGCCGTACAGATAACTATGGCTACACCTTC. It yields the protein CASSDGTGGRTDNYGYTF.

CDR3 amino acids: CAISELYSSGYTF. The CDR3, as DNA: TGTGCCATCAGTGAACTCTACAGTTCGGGCTACACCTTC. The chain links TRBV10-3 to TRBJ1-2, with unresolved D. There are 13 residues in the CDR3. Germline CDR1 and CDR2: ENHRY and SYGVKD. The V end was cut by 3 bases, the J end by 8 bases, with 13 bases between.

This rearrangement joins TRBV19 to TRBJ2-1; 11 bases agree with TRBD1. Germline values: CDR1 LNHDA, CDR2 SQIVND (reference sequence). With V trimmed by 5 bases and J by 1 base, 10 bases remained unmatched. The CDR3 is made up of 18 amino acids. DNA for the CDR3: TGTGCCAGTAGTCGGGACAGGGGGTCGGTGAAATCCTACAATGAGCAGTTCTTC. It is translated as CASSRDRGSVKSYNEQFF.

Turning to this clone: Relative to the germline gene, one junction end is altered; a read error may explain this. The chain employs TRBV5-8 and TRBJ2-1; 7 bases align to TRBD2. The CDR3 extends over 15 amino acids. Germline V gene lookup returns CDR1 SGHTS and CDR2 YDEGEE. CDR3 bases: TGTGCCAGCACCTTGGGGGGGTCCCCCTACAATGAGCAGTTCTTC. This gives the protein CASTLGGSPYNEQFF.

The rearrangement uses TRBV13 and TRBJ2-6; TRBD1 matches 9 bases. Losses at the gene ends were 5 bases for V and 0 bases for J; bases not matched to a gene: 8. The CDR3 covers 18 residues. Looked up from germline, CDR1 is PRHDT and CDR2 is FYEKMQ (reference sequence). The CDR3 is CASSAGQGGPSGANVLTF. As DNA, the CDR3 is TGTGCCAGCAGCGCGGGACAGGGAGGGCCCTCTGGGGCCAACGTCCTGACTTTC.

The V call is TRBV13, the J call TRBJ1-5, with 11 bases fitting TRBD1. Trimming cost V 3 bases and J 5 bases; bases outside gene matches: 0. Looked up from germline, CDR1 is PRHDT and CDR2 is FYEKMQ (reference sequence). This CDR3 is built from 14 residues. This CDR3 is CASSLGQGDQPQHF. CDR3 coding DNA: TGTGCCAGCAGCTTGGGACAGGGGGATCAGCCCCAGCATTTT.

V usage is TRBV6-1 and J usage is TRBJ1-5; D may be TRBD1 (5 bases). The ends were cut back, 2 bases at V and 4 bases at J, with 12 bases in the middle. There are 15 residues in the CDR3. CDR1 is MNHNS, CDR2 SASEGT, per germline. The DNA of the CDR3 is TGTGCCAGCAGTGAAACGGGGGTGAGGAATCAGCCCCAGCATTTT. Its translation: CASSETGVRNQPQHF.

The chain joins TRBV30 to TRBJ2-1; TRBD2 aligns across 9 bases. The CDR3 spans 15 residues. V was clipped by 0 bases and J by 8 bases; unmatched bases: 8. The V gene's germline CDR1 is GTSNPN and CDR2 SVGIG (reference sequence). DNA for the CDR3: TGTGCCTGGAGTGTACCCCCAGCGGGGGGTTATGAGCAGTTCTTC. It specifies CAWSVPPAGGYEQFF.

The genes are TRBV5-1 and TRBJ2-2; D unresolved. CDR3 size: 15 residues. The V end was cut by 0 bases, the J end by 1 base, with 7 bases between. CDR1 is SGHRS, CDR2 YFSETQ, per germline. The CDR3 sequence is CASSLDTLNTGELFF. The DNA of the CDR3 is TGCGCCAGCAGCTTGGACACCTTGAACACCGGGGAGCTGTTTTTT.

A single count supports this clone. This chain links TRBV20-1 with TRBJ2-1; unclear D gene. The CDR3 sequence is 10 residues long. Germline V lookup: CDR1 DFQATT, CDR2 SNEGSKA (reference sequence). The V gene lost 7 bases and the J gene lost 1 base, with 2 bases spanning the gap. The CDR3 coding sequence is TGCAGTGTATCCTACAATGAGCAGTTCTTC. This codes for CSVSYNEQFF.

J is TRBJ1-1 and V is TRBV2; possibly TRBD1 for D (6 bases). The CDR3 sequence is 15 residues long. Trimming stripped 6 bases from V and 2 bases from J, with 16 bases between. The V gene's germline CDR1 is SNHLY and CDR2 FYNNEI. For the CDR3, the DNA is TGTGCCAGCAGAGCCGCGGACAGTCCAAACACTGAAGCTTTCTTT. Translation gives CASRAADSPNTEAFF.

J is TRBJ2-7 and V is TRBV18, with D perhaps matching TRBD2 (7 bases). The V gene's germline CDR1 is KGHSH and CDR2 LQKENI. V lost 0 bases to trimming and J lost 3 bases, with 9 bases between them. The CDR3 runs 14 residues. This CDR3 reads CASSPPRGGYEQYF. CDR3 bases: TGTGCCAGCTCACCACCGAGGGGGGGCTACGAGCAGTACTTC.

The CDR3: CASSSIRQGSTDTQYF. CDR3 sequence (DNA): TGCGCCAGCAGCTCCATCCGGCAGGGGTCCACAGATACGCAGTATTTT. The chain couples TRBV5-1 to TRBJ2-3, with D maybe TRBD1 (6 bases). The length of the CDR3 is 16 residues. Germline CDR1 SGHRS, CDR2 YFSETQ. Trimming removed 3 bases at V and 2 bases at J, with 16 bases between.

The CDR3 nucleotides read TGCAGTGCTAGGGGGTCGGAGACCCAGTACTTC. As protein: CSARGSETQYF. The chain recombines TRBV20-1 with TRBJ2-5; no firm D call. The CDR3 is made up of 11 amino acids. CDR1 is DFQATT and CDR2 is SNEGSKA in the germline V gene (reference sequence). The germline V and J ends were trimmed by 3 bases and 5 bases, with 7 bases remaining between them.

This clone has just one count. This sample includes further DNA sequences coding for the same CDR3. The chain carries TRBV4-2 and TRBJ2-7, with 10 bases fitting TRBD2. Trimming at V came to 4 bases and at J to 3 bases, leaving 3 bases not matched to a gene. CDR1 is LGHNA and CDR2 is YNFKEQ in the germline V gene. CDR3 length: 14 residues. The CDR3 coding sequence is TGTGCCAGCAGCCCGGAGCGGGGGGGCTACGAGCAGTACTTC. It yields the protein CASSPERGGYEQYF.

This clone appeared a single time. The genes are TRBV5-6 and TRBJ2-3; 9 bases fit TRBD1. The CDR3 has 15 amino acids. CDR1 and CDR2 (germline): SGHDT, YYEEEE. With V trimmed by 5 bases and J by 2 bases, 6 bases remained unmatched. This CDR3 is CASRNRGPTTDTQYF. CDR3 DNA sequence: TGTGCCAGCAGGAACAGGGGGCCAACCACAGATACGCAGTATTTT.

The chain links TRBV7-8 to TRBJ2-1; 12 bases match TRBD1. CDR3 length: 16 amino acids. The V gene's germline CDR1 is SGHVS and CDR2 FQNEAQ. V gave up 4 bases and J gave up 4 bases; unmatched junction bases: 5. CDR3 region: CASSWDRGQRYNEQFF. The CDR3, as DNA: TGTGCCAGCAGCTGGGACAGGGGGCAGAGATACAATGAGCAGTTCTTC.

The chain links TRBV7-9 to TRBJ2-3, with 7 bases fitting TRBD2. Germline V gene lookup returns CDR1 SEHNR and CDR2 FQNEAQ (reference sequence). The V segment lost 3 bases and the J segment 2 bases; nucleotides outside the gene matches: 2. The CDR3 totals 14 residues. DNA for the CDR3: TGTGCCAGCAGCTTCCGGGGGGACACAGATACGCAGTATTTT. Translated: CASSFRGDTDTQYF.

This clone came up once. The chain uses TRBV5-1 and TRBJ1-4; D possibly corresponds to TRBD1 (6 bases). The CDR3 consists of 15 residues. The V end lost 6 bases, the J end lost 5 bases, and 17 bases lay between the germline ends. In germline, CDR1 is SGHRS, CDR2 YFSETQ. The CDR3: CASTTGGSFNEKLFF. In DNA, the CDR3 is TGCGCCAGCACGACGGGGGGCAGTTTCAATGAAAAACTGTTTTTT.

The chain's CDR3 is CASSESSSMGRQFF. The CDR3, as DNA: TGTGCCAGCAGTGAGTCCAGCTCTATGGGTCGGCAGTTCTTC. V is TRBV2 and J is TRBJ2-1; D gene ambiguous. Germline lookup yields CDR1 SNHLY and CDR2 FYNNEI. This CDR3 comprises 14 residues. Deletions cut 3 bases from V and 12 bases from J, with 18 bases between. Using reference TRBV2 and TRBJ2-1 for the parts outside the CDR3, the full variable domain is EPEVTQTPSHQVTQMGQEVILRCVPISNHLYFYWYRQILGQKVEFLVSFYNNEISEKSEIFDDQFSVERPDGSNFTLKIRSTKLEDSAMYFCASSESSSMGRQFFGPGTRLTVL.

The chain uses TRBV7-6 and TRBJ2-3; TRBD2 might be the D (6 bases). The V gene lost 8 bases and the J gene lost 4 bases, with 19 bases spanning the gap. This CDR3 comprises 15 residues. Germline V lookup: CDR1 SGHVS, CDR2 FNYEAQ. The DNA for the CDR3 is TGTGCCAGCTGGGGAGGAGCGCGGACTTCAGATACGCAGTATTTT. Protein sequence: CASWGGARTSDTQYF.

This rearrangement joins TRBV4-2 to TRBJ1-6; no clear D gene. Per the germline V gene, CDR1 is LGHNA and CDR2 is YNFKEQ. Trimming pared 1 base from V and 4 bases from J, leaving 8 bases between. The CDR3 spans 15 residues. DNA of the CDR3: TGTGCCAGCAGCCAAGGGACGGGGTATAATTCACCCCTCCACTTT. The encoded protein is CASSQGTGYNSPLHF.

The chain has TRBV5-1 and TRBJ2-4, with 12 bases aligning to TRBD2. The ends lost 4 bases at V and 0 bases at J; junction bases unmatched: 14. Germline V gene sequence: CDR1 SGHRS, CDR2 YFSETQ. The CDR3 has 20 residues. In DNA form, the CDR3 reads TGCGCCAGCAGCCTCACTAGCGGGGGGACCTTGTCCTTAGCCAAAAACATTCAGTACTTC. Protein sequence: CASSLTSGGTLSLAKNIQYF.

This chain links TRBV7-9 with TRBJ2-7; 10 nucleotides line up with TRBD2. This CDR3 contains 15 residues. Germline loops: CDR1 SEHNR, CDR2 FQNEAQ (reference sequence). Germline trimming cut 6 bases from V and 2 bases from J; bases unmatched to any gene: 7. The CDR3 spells CASSPGLAEPYEQYF. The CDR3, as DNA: TGTGCCAGCAGTCCCGGACTAGCGGAACCCTACGAGCAGTACTTC.

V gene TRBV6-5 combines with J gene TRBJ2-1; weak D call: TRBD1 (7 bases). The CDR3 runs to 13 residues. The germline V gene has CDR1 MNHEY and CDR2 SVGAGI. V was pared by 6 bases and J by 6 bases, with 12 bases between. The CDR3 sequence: CASRQGGSNEQFF. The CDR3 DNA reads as TGTGCCAGCAGGCAGGGGGGCTCCAATGAGCAGTTCTTC.